This TCR beta chain appears in the sequencing data of a study of long-term antiretroviral therapy in people with HIV. Study-level findings and limits: Every time point showed a repertoire led by clones expanded before ART. Information pertaining to ART adherence, viral resistance or therapeutic modifications was not obtained. Blood draws took place between about 2003 and 2017 and possibly involved older ART regimens.

The CDR3 is 15 residues long. With V trimmed by 5 bases and J by 7 bases, 5 bases remained unmatched. In germline, CDR1 is SGHDT, CDR2 YYEEEE. The libraries were made with immunoSEQ v3.0 at survey level. The method was immunoSEQ multiplex PCR; TCRdb's version includes in-frame clones alone and lacks a portion of them. There are 15,000 to 20,000 clones in the sample; about 81% occur only once, and nearly 8% lies in the top ten. In the United States, treatment was given to all participants with HIV. On this clone: The antigen remains unidentified.

The specimen was unsorted PBMCs, collected 0.9 years after starting antiretroviral therapy. This TCR was sampled from a man aged 18 to 30 with HIV. V is TRBV5-6 and J is TRBJ2-1, with 14 bases identical to TRBD2. CDR3 residues: CASSFRTSGGNEQFF. The CDR3 DNA reads TGTGCCAGCAGTTTCAGGACTAGCGGGGGGAATGAGCAGTTCTTC.